The rows below give T cell receptor beta chains drawn from one sample of a study of regulatory T cells in long-lasting Graves disease. TCRdb itself ran the multiplex PCR reads through MiXCR, one entry per CDR3 protein. The repertoire includes hundreds of thousands of distinct CDR3 sequences, around 12% of them detected once, and roughly 8.9% sits in the top ten. This sample was also put to use in a study of T cells in Graves' hyperthyroidism and ophthalmopathy.

Sequenced material: peripheral blood mononuclear cells (PBMCs), taken at new diagnosis, from a patient treated with antithyroid drugs. The receptors shown here come from a young woman with Graves disease. The CDR3 runs from the conserved cysteine through the conserved F or W. The D gene is left open where the match is weak. Clone size is stated in some rows and not others, as once, few, many or a class when expanded.

len	d_gene	v_gene	j_gene	abundance	CDR3nt	CDR3aa
15	-	TRBV30	TRBJ2-7	-	TGCGCCTGGAGTCAATCCATTACGAGCTCCTACGAGCAGTACTTC	CAWSQSITSSYEQYF
13	TRBD1	TRBV27	TRBJ1-1	many	TGTGCCAGCAGTTTTGGGACAGGGCGTGAAGCTTTCTTT	CASSFGTGREAFF
14	-	TRBV20-1	TRBJ2-7	few	TGCAGTGCTAGTATGCAGTTGGGGTCGGGGGAGCAGTACTTC	CSASMQLGSGEQYF
13	-	TRBV28	TRBJ1-2	many	TGTGCCAGCAACCCCTCCAATGCCTATGGCTACACCTTC	CASNPSNAYGYTF
13	-	TRBV11-2	TRBJ1-1	many	TGTGCCAGCAGTCAGGGGAACCTAGCTGAAGCTTTCTTT	CASSQGNLAEAFF
14	-	TRBV24-1	TRBJ2-1	-	TGTGCCACCAGTGAGACAGGCGGGGACAGTGAGCAGTTCTTC	CATSETGGDSEQFF
14	-	TRBV2	TRBJ1-1	many	TGTGCCAGCAACCCGACAGGTGGGAACACTGAAGCTTTCTTT	CASNPTGGNTEAFF
16	TRBD2	TRBV11-2	TRBJ2-5	many	TGTGCCAGCAGCTTCACAGCGGGAGTGGTCCAAGAGACCCAGTACTTC	CASSFTAGVVQETQYF
12	TRBD1	TRBV12-5	TRBJ1-1	many	TGTGCTAGTGGTCTCGGACAGGCTGAAGCTTTCTTT	CASGLGQAEAFF
16	TRBD2	TRBV28	TRBJ2-7	once	TGTGCCAGCAGGGGAACTAGCGGGGGTTCCTACTACGAGCAGTACTTC	CASRGTSGGSYYEQYF
16	TRBD2	TRBV12-3/TRBV12-4	TRBJ2-1	many	TGTGCCAGCAGTCTTTTCCCCAGCGGGACTAACAATGAGCAGTTCTTC	CASSLFPSGTNNEQFF
15	TRBD1	TRBV20-1	TRBJ1-6	many	TGCAGTGCTTCCAGGGACAGGCGTTATAATTCACCCCTCCACTTT	CSASRDRRYNSPLHF
16	-	TRBV20-1	TRBJ2-3	many	TGCAGTGCTAGAGCTCCCGCCGGGACCCCAACGGAGGGGCAGTATTTT	CSARAPAGTPTEGQYF
15	-	TRBV18	TRBJ2-7	many	TGTGCCAGCTCGCCTCAGGGGGGTGACCTCTACGAGCAGTACTTC	CASSPQGGDLYEQYF
18	-	TRBV4-1	TRBJ1-1	few	TGCGCCAGCAGCCAACACCCCCTAATCCGGGTACCGGACACTGAAGCTTTCTTT	CASSQHPLIRVPDTEAFF
15	-	TRBV7-8	TRBJ1-5	many	TGTGCCAGCAGCTTAGACGGGTTGGGCAATCAGCCCCAGCATTTT	CASSLDGLGNQPQHF
18	TRBD2	TRBV19	TRBJ2-1	many	TGTGCCAGTAGTATAGCTTTTTCTGGACTAGCGGGTTACAATGAGCAGTTCTTC	CASSIAFSGLAGYNEQFF
17	TRBD1	TRBV15	TRBJ2-7	many	TGTGCCACCAGCATGAGTAGCCCGACAGGGGGAGGTTACGAGCAGTACTTC	CATSMSSPTGGGYEQYF
14	-	TRBV27	TRBJ1-5	many	TGTGCCAGCAGTCTAGGGTCTGGCAATCAGCCCCAGCATTTT	CASSLGSGNQPQHF
15	-	TRBV2	TRBJ2-3	many	TGTGCCAGCAGGCTCCTCACGGAACGGGCAGATACGCAGTATTTT	CASRLLTERADTQYF
15	-	TRBV6-1	TRBJ2-2	-	TGTGCCAGCAGTGATGACCGCTACCCCACCGGGGAGCTGTTTTTT	CASSDDRYPTGELFF
14	TRBD1	TRBV5-1	TRBJ1-2	many	TGTGCCAGCAGCGCATTTCCTACAGGGGTTGGCTACACCTTC	CASSAFPTGVGYTF
14	-	TRBV6-1	TRBJ1-3	many	TGTGCCTCCCGACGCCTGAACTCTGGAAACACCATATATTTT	CASRRLNSGNTIYF
13	-	TRBV20-1	TRBJ2-5	many	TGCAGTGCATATAATATCCAAGTGGAGACCCAGTACTTC	CSAYNIQVETQYF
16	TRBD2	TRBV24-1	TRBJ2-1	few	TGTGCCACCAGTGAGCCTAGCGGGAGTATGGCGAATGAGCAGTTCTTC	CATSEPSGSMANEQFF
15	TRBD1	TRBV11-3	TRBJ1-1	many	TGTGCCAGCAGCTTAGTACAGGGGAGGAACACTGAAGCTTTCTTT	CASSLVQGRNTEAFF
14	TRBD1	TRBV19	TRBJ1-2	few	TGTGCCAGTAGTACATGGACAGGCTCCGGTGGCTACACCTTC	CASSTWTGSGGYTF
15	-	TRBV15	TRBJ2-5	-	TGTGCCACCAGCAGAGATCCACAGGCCCAAGAGACCCAGTACTTC	CATSRDPQAQETQYF
15	-	TRBV20-1	TRBJ1-1	many	TGCAGTGCTAACGACCAGGGGTTAGGTGACACTGAAGCTTTCTTT	CSANDQGLGDTEAFF
16	TRBD1	TRBV7-9	TRBJ2-1	-	TGTGCCAGCAGCCCCCGCTCACAGGGGTTCATCAATGAGCAGTTCTTC	CASSPRSQGFINEQFF
17	TRBD2	TRBV14	TRBJ2-1	many	TGTGCCAGCAGCCAAGTATCCACTAGCGGGAGCTGGCGTGAGCAGTTCTTC	CASSQVSTSGSWREQFF
19	TRBD1	TRBV6-2/TRBV6-3	TRBJ1-4	few	TGTGCCAGCAGTTACTCGACAGAAGCCTTCAGGGGGCGGGATGAAAAACTGTTTTTT	CASSYSTEAFRGRDEKLFF
11	TRBD2	TRBV11-2	TRBJ2-1	many	TGTGCCAGCAGCTCTAGCGGTGAGCAGTTCTTC	CASSSSGEQFF
15	TRBD2	TRBV2	TRBJ2-1	many	TGTGCCAGCAGAGCGGGACTAGCGGGAGTGGATGAGCAGTTCTTC	CASRAGLAGVDEQFF
16	-	TRBV20-1	TRBJ2-3	few	TGCAGTGCTAGTGGCAATCGGGGGCGGGTTACAGATACGCAGTATTTT	CSASGNRGRVTDTQYF
12	-	TRBV5-5	TRBJ2-4	many	TGTGCCAGCAGCTTGGAGCGGAACATTCAGTACTTC	CASSLERNIQYF
16	TRBD2	TRBV6-1	TRBJ2-1	many	TGTGCCAGCAGTAAGAGACTAGCGGGAGACTACAATGAGCAGTTCTTC	CASSKRLAGDYNEQFF
14	-	TRBV12-3/TRBV12-4	TRBJ2-3	many	TGTGCCAGCAGTTTTAGAGGACTCACAGATACGCAGTATTTT	CASSFRGLTDTQYF
16	TRBD1	TRBV7-9	TRBJ2-3	many	TGTGCCAGCAGCCCATTGACGGACAGGGCTTACGATACGCAGTATTTT	CASSPLTDRAYDTQYF